One sample yielded the 20 T cell receptor beta chains listed below, sequenced in a study of T cells in localized non-small cell lung cancer. Data came from immunoSEQ multiplex PCR; TCRdb stores just in-frame clones and leaves some out. The table records 15,000 to 20,000 clones, 75% to 90% of them present only once. The sample in question was peripheral blood, obtained before any cancer treatment. The receptors stem from a female donor older than 55 with stage III squamous cell lung carcinoma.

This clone was counted a single time. The gene calls are TRBV11-3 and TRBJ2-1; possible D gene TRBD1, 5 bases. The CDR3 is 15 residues long. Germline V lookup: CDR1 SGHNT, CDR2 YENEEA. Trimming took 2 bases from V and 6 from J, leaving 14 bases between them. The CDR3 bases are TGTGCCAGCAGCTTACAGGGTGGGTTAATCAATGAGCAGTTCTTC. Translated: CASSLQGGLINEQFF.

J is TRBJ2-7 and V is TRBV2; D remains ambiguous. The CDR3 runs to 16 residues. Germline CDR1 is SNHLY and CDR2 is FYNNEI. V was shortened by 0 bases and J by 3 bases, with 15 bases between the two germline ends. In DNA form, the CDR3 reads TGTGCCAGCAGTGAAGCTCTTTCAGAGTTGGTCTACGAGCAGTACTTC. Translation: CASSEALSELVYEQYF. The complete variable domain, with remaining parts taken from reference TRBV2 and TRBJ2-7, reads EPEVTQTPSHQVTQMGQEVILRCVPISNHLYFYWYRQILGQKVEFLVSFYNNEISEKSEIFDDQFSVERPDGSNFTLKIRSTKLEDSAMYFCASSEALSELVYEQYFGPGTRLTVT.

The chain has TRBV15 and TRBJ2-1, with 8 nucleotides matching TRBD2. CDR3 length equals 16 residues. Germline assignment: CDR1 LNHNV and CDR2 YYDKDF (reference sequence). The ends lost 0 bases at V and 7 bases at J; junction bases unmatched: 8. The CDR3 sequence is CATSREPGTRTNEQFF. DNA for the CDR3: TGTGCCACCAGCAGAGAACCCGGGACTAGAACTAATGAGCAGTTCTTC.

The V and J genes are TRBV5-5 and TRBJ2-5; no firm D call. Germline CDR1 SGHKS, CDR2 YYEKEE (reference sequence). With 2 bases removed from V and 4 bases from J, the gap between germline ends came to 9 bases. CDR3 length: 13 amino acids. This CDR3 reads CASSFRAAETQYF. As DNA, the CDR3 is TGTGCCAGCAGCTTTAGAGCAGCAGAGACCCAGTACTTC.

Regarding this clone: Sequence at one end of the junction differs from germline and may be a read error. The V gene is TRBV30, the J gene TRBJ2-7; 7 bases fit TRBD2. This CDR3 has 15 amino acids. The germline gives CDR1 GTSNPN, CDR2 SVGIG (reference sequence). The CDR3: CAWSGMGPRDYEQHF. CDR3 nucleotide sequence: TGTGCCTGGAGTGGGATGGGACCGCGGGACTACGAGCAGCACTTC.

In nucleotides, the CDR3 is TGTGCCAGCAGCTCCTTGTCAGGGGCGAAGGAAAAACTGTTTTTT. Translation gives CASSSLSGAKEKLFF. The chain combines TRBV7-9 with TRBJ1-4, with D perhaps TRBD1 (6 bases). Germline V gives CDR1 SEHNR, CDR2 FQNEAQ (reference sequence). With 4 bases removed from V and 8 bases from J, the gap between germline ends came to 17 bases. The CDR3 has 15 amino acids.

The genes are TRBV4-1 and TRBJ1-1; D remains unclear. Trimming shortened V by 3 bases and J by 0 bases, and 2 bases separated the two germline ends. The CDR3 runs 12 residues. Germline-derived CDR1 and CDR2 are MGHRA and YSYEKL. The CDR3 sequence: CASSHMNTEAFF. In DNA form, the CDR3 reads TGCGCCAGCAGCCACATGAACACTGAAGCTTTCTTT.

The V gene is TRBV19, the J gene TRBJ2-3; a possible D gene is TRBD2 (6 bases). V was cut by 1 base and J by 6 bases, with 11 bases left in between. The CDR3 extends over 14 amino acids. The germline V gene encodes CDR1 LNHDA and CDR2 SQIVND (reference sequence). The CDR3 bases are TGTGCCAGTAGTATAGGGCTAGCGCGTGATACGCAGTATTTT. Translating gives CASSIGLARDTQYF.

The genes are TRBV25-1 and TRBJ1-3; 7 bases align to TRBD1. V lost 10 bases and J lost 2; bases outside the gene matches: 8. CDR1 and CDR2 from the germline V gene are MGHDK and SYGVNS. The CDR3 has 14 amino acids. Here the CDR3 reads CATTPGQPGNTIYF. The CDR3 DNA sequence: TGTGCCACTACCCCGGGACAGCCTGGAAACACCATATATTTT.

This CDR3 reads CATSTTSSMAGGETQYF. As DNA, the CDR3 is TGTGCCACCAGCACCACCTCTTCCATGGCCGGAGGAGAGACCCAGTACTTC. This chain links TRBV15 with TRBJ2-5; tentatively, D is TRBD2 (5 bases). CDR3 length: 17 residues. Trimming took 4 bases from V and 4 from J, leaving 22 bases between them. The germline V gene has CDR1 LNHNV and CDR2 YYDKDF (reference sequence).

The chain employs TRBV11-1 and TRBJ2-2, with no clear D. Germline V gene data show CDR1 as SGHAT and CDR2 as FQDESV (reference sequence). Deletions cut 1 base from V and 4 bases from J, with 4 bases between. There are 13 residues in the CDR3. This CDR3 reads CASSLGLTGELFF. The CDR3 DNA reads TGTGCCAGCAGCTTAGGTCTCACCGGGGAGCTGTTTTTT.

This clone was observed a handful of times. The chain recombines TRBV19 with TRBJ1-1, with D possibly being TRBD1 (6 bases). This CDR3 is built from 15 residues. The V end lost 4 bases, the J end lost 3 bases, and 15 bases lay between the germline ends. Looked up from germline, CDR1 is LNHDA and CDR2 is SQIVND (reference sequence). CDR3 protein: CASSTPGGLDTEAFF. For the CDR3, the DNA is TGTGCCAGTAGTACACCGGGGGGCCTGGACACTGAAGCTTTCTTT.

The chain is built from TRBV11-2 and TRBJ2-7; 8 positions agree with TRBD2. CDR1 and CDR2 from the germline V gene are SGHAT and FQNNGV. The junction had 1 base not matched to a gene; V was cut back by 3 bases and J by 0 bases. This CDR3 has 14 amino acids. The CDR3 sequence is CASSFGTSSYEQYF. CDR3 nucleotides: TGTGCCAGCAGCTTTGGGACTAGCTCCTACGAGCAGTACTTC.

The rearrangement joins TRBV12-5 to TRBJ2-5, with D unclear. The germline CDR1 and CDR2 sequences are LGHNT and FRNRAP. CDR3 size: 13 residues. Trimming stripped 2 bases from V and 2 bases from J, with 6 bases between. CDR3 residues: CASGLSGQETQYF. The CDR3 DNA reads as TGTGCTAGTGGTTTGTCGGGTCAAGAGACCCAGTACTTC.

J is TRBJ2-2 and V is TRBV9; 8 positions match TRBD2. This CDR3 spans 16 amino acids. The germline V gene encodes CDR1 SGDLS and CDR2 YYNGEE. Losses at the gene ends were 3 bases for V and 1 base for J; bases not matched to a gene: 5. The CDR3 DNA is TGTGCCAGCAGCGGTGGGACTAGACAGAACACCGGGGAGCTGTTTTTT. Residues: CASSGGTRQNTGELFF.

The gene calls are TRBV13 and TRBJ1-5, with D perhaps TRBD1 (5 bases). The V end was cut by 3 bases, the J end by 4 bases, with 7 bases between. CDR3 size: 13 residues. Germline V gene data show CDR1 as PRHDT and CDR2 as FYEKMQ (reference sequence). Here the CDR3 DNA reads TGTGCCAGCAGCTTTAGGGGAAATCAGCCCCAGCATTTT. This codes for CASSFRGNQPQHF.

The V and J genes are TRBV9 and TRBJ1-3; weak D call: TRBD1 (5 bases). The CDR3 has 16 residues. V lost 0 bases to trimming and J lost 2 bases, with 12 bases between them. The germline V gene has CDR1 SGDLS and CDR2 YYNGEE. The CDR3 bases are TGTGCCAGCAGCGTAGGAGGAGGACAAACTGGAAACACCATATATTTT. Its protein is CASSVGGGQTGNTIYF. Filled out from reference TRBV9 and TRBJ1-3, the complete variable domain reads DSGVTQTPKHLITATGQRVTLRCSPRSGDLSVYWYQQSLDQGLQFLIQYYNGEERAKGNILERFSAQQFPDLHSELNLSSLELGDSALYFCASSVGGGQTGNTIYFGEGSWLTVV.

This clone was seen a handful of times. The rearrangement joins TRBV2 to TRBJ1-1; D gene uncertain. Per the germline V gene, CDR1 is SNHLY and CDR2 is FYNNEI. V was cut by 8 bases and J by 8 bases, with 12 bases left in between. The CDR3 has 11 amino acids. The CDR3 is CASEIKGEAFF. The CDR3 DNA sequence: TGTGCCAGCGAGATTAAGGGAGAAGCTTTCTTT.

The J gene is TRBJ2-1, the V gene TRBV20-1, with D unclear. Trimming shortened V by 3 bases and J by 8 bases, and 5 bases separated the two germline ends. CDR3 length equals 10 residues. The germline V gene has CDR1 DFQATT and CDR2 SNEGSKA (reference sequence). The CDR3 sequence: CSASFDEQFF. CDR3 DNA sequence: TGCAGTGCTAGTTTTGATGAGCAGTTCTTC.

V gene TRBV30 combines with J gene TRBJ2-1, with D hard to call. V lost 3 bases, J lost 7 bases, and 7 bases lay in between. This CDR3 contains 11 residues. The germline CDR1 and CDR2 sequences are GTSNPN and SVGIG (reference sequence). The chain's CDR3 is CAWREKNEQFF. In DNA, the CDR3 is TGTGCCTGGAGAGAGAAGAATGAGCAGTTCTTC.